This T cell receptor (beta chain) was recovered during a study of chemoradiotherapy in HPV16-positive cancers. Concerning this clone itself: The antigen is unknown.

The table came from immunoSEQ multiplex PCR; TCRdb's copy has only in-frame clones and leaves some out. The profile shows approximately 3,800 clones, about 90% of them singletons. General study results and limits: Candidate HPV-specific clones and E7-related TCR motifs grew in tumor during treatment.

The specimen was tumor tissue, collected from a patient who underwent chemoradiotherapy. The origin of this receptor is a human donor with HPV-associated anogenital cancer.

CDR3 region: CASIDRGIETQYF. CDR3 DNA sequence: TGCGCCAGCATAGACAGGGGGATAGAGACCCAGTACTTC. This chain connects TRBV10-1 to TRBJ2-5, with 9 nucleotides matching TRBD1. Trimming removed 7 bases from V and 4 bases from J; junction bases left unmatched: 4. CDR1 and CDR2 (germline): WNHNN, SYGVQD (reference sequence). The CDR3 runs 13 residues.